This entry concerns a single T cell receptor beta chain. Its antigen is currently unknown. The data were taken from a study of cytomegalovirus exposure and HLA in healthy donors. Study as a whole: A prior analysis found roughly 100 million unique TCR beta sequences from 150 million to 200 million T cells.

Primers for the PCR totalled 60 Vbeta and 13 Jbeta. Clones were read by immunoSEQ multiplex PCR, and TCRdb kept only the in-frame ones, dropping some. Found here are about 190,000 clones, approximately 78% of them singletons; the top ten hold 1.5% to 2%. General observations from the study: Later work showed greater clonal expansion in HLA-associated TCR beta chains than in equally common others. A later analysis appeared to link common viral pathogens to several of the most significant clusters.

The germline V and J ends were trimmed by 3 bases and 7 bases, with 13 bases remaining between them. The CDR3 runs 13 residues. CDR1 is SQVTM and CDR2 is ANQGSEA in the germline V gene. The sample taken for sequencing was PBMCs. The chain combines TRBV29-1 with TRBJ2-1; D uncertain. This receptor was obtained from a woman aged 18-29 years in good health and CMV-seronegative. The CDR3 sequence is CSVDLSRRNEQFF. CDR3 nucleotide sequence: TGCAGCGTTGACCTCTCGAGGCGTAATGAGCAGTTCTTC.